This T cell receptor (beta chain) was identified in a study of T cell changes during pregnancy in multiple sclerosis. TCRdb's copy holds only in-frame clones and misses some; the assay was immunoSEQ multiplex PCR. The sample lists some 70,000 clones; 85% to 90% were seen once. This clone has just one count. Germline V gives CDR1 SNHLY, CDR2 FYNNEI. V was trimmed by 5 bases and J by 1 base, leaving 11 bases between them. The CDR3 loop spans 14 amino acids. The sample was peripheral blood, taken after pregnancy. The rearrangement joins TRBV2 to TRBJ1-1, with D hard to call. This sequence originates from a female donor in good health, enrolled as a control in a pregnancy study. The CDR3 here is CASSLVRGNTEAFF. The CDR3 nucleotides are TGTGCCAGCAGTCTAGTCCGGGGGAACACTGAAGCTTTCTTT.